The rows below give T cell receptor beta chains drawn from one sample of a study of cytomegalovirus exposure and HLA in healthy donors. Assay used: immunoSEQ multiplex PCR; TCRdb lists only in-frame clones, some missing. The repertoire holds about 150,000 clones, 80% seen once, with roughly 5.5% in the top ten. The sample taken for sequencing was PBMCs. The receptors stem from a woman aged 35 to 49 in good health and CMV-seropositive. Each CDR3 is given with its conserved first and last residue. The D gene is left open where the match is weak. Clone size is given for some rows only: seen once, a few or many times, or a class if the clone is expanded.

TRBV12-5	NA	NA	TRBJ2-1	CASGPSGALSYNEQFF	TGTGCTAGTGGCCCATCCGGAGCCCTTTCCTACAATGAGCAGTTCTTC
TRBV2	NA	NA	TRBJ2-2	CASSNNLGLLTGELFF	TGTGCCAGCAGCAACAATCTGGGACTGCTAACCGGGGAGCTGTTTTTT
TRBV10-2	NA	NA	TRBJ2-1	CASSQMSSYNEQFF	TGCGCCAGCAGTCAAATGAGCTCCTACAATGAGCAGTTCTTC
TRBV6-5	NA	NA	TRBJ2-2	CASHQGNTGELFF	TGTGCCAGCCACCAGGGGAACACCGGGGAGCTGTTTTTT
TRBV19	TRBD1	NA	TRBJ1-2	CASRLTGTGRGYGYTF	TGTGCCAGTAGATTGACAGGGACGGGTCGCGGCTATGGCTACACCTTC
TRBV21-1	NA	NA	TRBJ1-2	CASSRNGQVTYGYTF	TGTGCCAGCAGCAGAAATGGACAGGTGACCTATGGCTACACCTTC
TRBV5-1	TRBD2	NA	TRBJ2-7	CASSPGGLAGCYEQYF	TGCGCCAGCAGCCCGGGAGGACTAGCGGGATGCTACGAGCAGTACTTC
TRBV19	NA	NA	TRBJ2-7	CASSNALGYEQYF	TGTGCCAGTAGTAATGCCCTAGGCTACGAGCAGTACTTC
TRBV9	NA	NA	TRBJ2-7	CASSVGVDYPYEQYF	TGTGCCAGCAGCGTAGGGGTTGACTACCCCTACGAGCAGTACTTC
TRBV30	NA	once	TRBJ1-2	CAWGTYRDGYTF	TGTGCCTGGGGAACCTACAGGGATGGCTACACCTTC
TRBV2	NA	once	TRBJ1-6	CASSPQGSINSPLHF	TGTGCCAGCAGCCCGCAGGGTTCCATTAATTCACCCCTCCACTTT
TRBV27	TRBD1	once	TRBJ1-1	CASRYITGAEAFF	TGTGCCAGCAGGTACATAACAGGGGCTGAAGCTTTCTTT
TRBV7-8	NA	NA	TRBJ2-7	CASSISRGSYEQYF	TGTGCCAGCAGTATTTCGCGGGGTTCCTACGAGCAGTACTTC
TRBV11-2	TRBD2	NA	TRBJ2-2	CASSLGGGDTGELFF	TGTGCCAGCAGCTTAGGGGGAGGGGACACCGGGGAGCTGTTTTTT
TRBV29-1	NA	NA	TRBJ2-1	CSVDKGGGDNEQFF	TGCAGCGTTGATAAGGGGGGAGGGGACAATGAGCAGTTCTTC
TRBV28	TRBD2	NA	TRBJ2-1	CASMASGSRNEQFF	TGTGCCAGCATGGCTAGCGGGAGTAGGAATGAGCAGTTCTTC
TRBV18	NA	NA	TRBJ2-2	CASSPRGADTGELFF	TGTGCCAGCTCACCCCGTGGCGCGGACACCGGGGAGCTGTTTTTT
TRBV13	TRBD2	NA	TRBJ2-3	CASSLGGTSVSSTDTQYF	TGTGCCAGCAGCCTGGGAGGGACTAGCGTATCTAGCACAGATACGCAGTATTTT
TRBV28	NA	NA	TRBJ2-1	CASSVLRVPGNEQFF	TGTGCCAGCAGTGTCCTCCGGGTCCCTGGGAATGAGCAGTTCTTC
TRBV5-4	TRBD2	NA	TRBJ2-3	CASSPIAGADTQYF	TGTGCCAGCAGCCCCATAGCGGGAGCAGATACGCAGTATTTT
TRBV10-1	TRBD2	few	TRBJ2-7	CARASGSYEQYF	TGCGCCAGAGCTAGCGGCTCCTACGAGCAGTACTTC
TRBV5-4	TRBD2	NA	TRBJ2-7	CASSPKPGTSGREQYF	TGTGCCAGCAGCCCCAAACCCGGGACTAGCGGGAGGGAGCAGTACTTC
TRBV5-1	NA	NA	TRBJ2-7	CASSLASTRDKTYEQYF	TGCGCCAGCAGCTTGGCCTCCACCAGGGACAAAACCTACGAGCAGTACTTC
TRBV10-1	TRBD1	NA	TRBJ1-1	CASSERDRSEAFF	TGCGCCAGCAGTGAACGGGACAGATCTGAAGCTTTCTTT
TRBV5-6	TRBD2	NA	TRBJ2-7	CASSFRTSGTYEQYF	TGTGCCAGCAGCTTCCGGACTAGCGGTACCTACGAGCAGTACTTC
TRBV27	NA	NA	TRBJ2-7	CASSFDDRSYEQYF	TGTGCCAGCAGTTTTGATGACAGATCCTACGAGCAGTACTTC
TRBV6-5	NA	NA	TRBJ2-2	CASRKQGSGELFF	TGTGCCAGCAGGAAACAGGGCTCCGGGGAGCTGTTTTTT
TRBV5-1	NA	NA	TRBJ2-3	CASSLDQGPTDTQYF	TGCGCCAGCAGCCTTGACCAGGGGCCAACAGATACGCAGTATTTT
TRBV28	NA	NA	TRBJ1-1	CASSGGTGRNTEAFF	TGTGCCAGCAGTGGGGGCACAGGGCGTAACACTGAAGCTTTCTTT
TRBV5-4	TRBD2	NA	TRBJ2-1	CASSLARGMTSGSNEQFF	TGTGCCAGCAGCTTGGCCCGTGGGATGACTAGCGGGAGTAATGAGCAGTTCTTC
TRBV15	TRBD2	NA	TRBJ2-1	CATSGLAGLTYNEQFF	TGTGCCACCAGCGGGCTGGCGGGACTAACCTACAATGAGCAGTTCTTC
TRBV6-5	NA	few	TRBJ2-2	CASRPQANTGELFF	TGTGCCAGCCGCCCTCAGGCTAACACCGGGGAGCTGTTTTTT
TRBV12-5	TRBD2	NA	TRBJ2-3	CASGLVQVAGGDTQYF	TGTGCTAGTGGTTTGGTACAGGTAGCGGGGGGCGATACGCAGTATTTT
TRBV9	TRBD2	NA	TRBJ2-7	CASSVSGTSSYEQYF	TGTGCCAGCAGCGTCTCCGGGACTAGTAGCTACGAGCAGTACTTC
TRBV7-9	NA	NA	TRBJ1-1	CASSLGTKSNTEAFF	TGTGCCAGCAGCTTAGGAACTAAGTCGAACACTGAAGCTTTCTTT
TRBV19	TRBD2	once	TRBJ2-1	CASSGLLAGGSNEQFF	TGTGCCAGTAGTGGTCTACTAGCGGGAGGGTCGAATGAGCAGTTCTTC
TRBV7-6	TRBD2	NA	TRBJ2-1	CASSPASGRLNEQFF	TGTGCCAGCAGCCCGGCTAGCGGGAGATTGAATGAGCAGTTCTTC
TRBV6-1	NA	NA	TRBJ1-5	CASSGSTGGQPQHF	TGTGCCAGCAGTGGATCGACAGGTGGTCAGCCCCAGCATTTT
TRBV19	TRBD1	NA	TRBJ2-7	CASSIPGQGYEQYF	TGTGCCAGTAGTATCCCGGGACAGGGTTACGAGCAGTACTTC
TRBV5-1	NA	NA	TRBJ1-1	CASSLEQNTEAFF	TGCGCCAGCAGCTTGGAACAGAACACTGAAGCTTTCTTT
TRBV7-8	TRBD1	NA	TRBJ2-7	CASSSRQGPEQYF	TGTGCCAGCAGCTCGCGACAGGGGCCCGAGCAGTACTTC
TRBV5-1	TRBD2	NA	TRBJ2-7	CASSETSGDYEQYF	TGCGCCAGCAGCGAGACTAGCGGGGACTACGAGCAGTACTTC
TRBV7-8	TRBD1	NA	TRBJ1-2	CASSPRQGPYGYTF	TGTGCCAGCAGCCCCCGACAGGGTCCCTATGGCTACACCTTC
TRBV6-5	TRBD1	NA	TRBJ1-2	CASSYSEGAYGYTF	TGTGCCAGCAGTTACTCAGAGGGGGCCTATGGCTACACCTTC
TRBV21-1	NA	few	TRBJ2-1	CASSEDSRDHHNEQFF	TGTGCCAGCAGCGAGGACAGCCGGGACCACCACAATGAGCAGTTCTTC
TRBV7-9	NA	NA	TRBJ2-3	CASSLGTGSSTDTQYF	TGTGCCAGCAGCTTAGGTACAGGGTCGAGCACAGATACGCAGTATTTT
TRBV30	TRBD1	once	TRBJ2-7	CASPGPGGYEQYF	TGTGCCTCCCCCGGCCCAGGGGGCTACGAGCAGTACTTC
TRBV30	TRBD2	NA	TRBJ2-1	CAWSPATSGRAFEQFF	TGTGCCTGGAGTCCTGCGACTAGCGGGAGGGCCTTCGAGCAGTTCTTC